The present T cell receptor beta chain was sequenced within a study of CD8 T cell repertoires and HIV-1 epitope variants. Study overall: Twenty-five autologous and known Gag and Nef epitope variant peptides each stimulated T cells separately.

Repertoires were generated with immunoSEQ multiplex PCR, while TCRdb's copy carries only in-frame clones and drops some. The sample consists of tens of thousands of clones, 60% to 80% of them appearing once. Study-wide results and caveats: Under ten antigen-specific TCR beta clonotypes were found; six seemed cross-reactive to variants. No clonotypes responded to the TAALDMSHF plasma variant; roughly 5 recognized KF9, one HW9.

Regarding this clone: What it binds is unknown. One end of the junction does not line up with germline, which may come from a read error.

Germline V gene sequence: CDR1 LNHDA, CDR2 SQIVND (reference sequence). The CDR3 loop spans 18 amino acids. J is TRBJ2-2 and V is TRBV19; TRBD1 agrees at 12 bases. The source is a male donor with HIV. The sequenced material came from uncultured baseline CD8+ T cells from peripheral blood mononuclear cells (PBMCs). The CDR3 bases are TGTGCCAGTAGTATAGCCGGGACAGGGGGCGCGAAAACCGGGGAGCTGTTTTTT. It codes for CASSIAGTGGAKTGELFF.